The 17 T cell receptor beta chains below come from one sample, sequenced in a study of T cells in Graves' hyperthyroidism and ophthalmopathy. Amplification of TCR beta CDR3 regions used RNA as the template. With the HTBI primer set, the TCR CDR3 went through a first round of RT-PCR. A single record per CDR3 protein comes from TCRdb applying MiXCR to the multiplex PCR reads. The sample includes some 270,000 distinct CDR3 sequences, more than 10% of them seen just once. The sample was blood. The receptors were sampled from a woman in her twenties or thirties with Graves' hyperthyroidism that later progressed to Graves' ophthalmopathy.

This clonotype was seen many times. The chain joins TRBV7-9 to TRBJ2-2; D might be TRBD1 or TRBD2, each matching 5 bases. The ends were cut back, 6 bases at V and 3 bases at J, with 11 bases in the middle. The CDR3 runs 14 residues. Germline V gives CDR1 SEHNR, CDR2 FQNEAQ (reference sequence). The CDR3 sequence is CASSWDGYTGELFF. DNA of the CDR3: TGTGCCAGCAGTTGGGACGGTTACACCGGGGAGCTGTTTTTT. Using reference TRBV7-9 and TRBJ2-2 for the parts outside the CDR3, the full variable domain is DTGVSQNPRHKITKRGQNVTFRCDPISEHNRLYWYRQTLGQGPEFLTYFQNEAQLEKSRLLSDRFSAERPKGSFSTLEIQRTEQGDSAMYLCASSWDGYTGELFFGEGSRLTVL.

The chain couples TRBV9 to TRBJ2-7; 16 positions match TRBD2. J lost 5 bases, V lost 7 bases, and 18 bases had no gene match. This CDR3 region has 19 residues. In germline, CDR1 is SGDLS, CDR2 YYNGEE. The CDR3 spells CASGADPGTSGREVDEQYF. The CDR3, as DNA: TGTGCCAGCGGCGCGGACCCCGGGACTAGCGGGAGGGAGGTTGACGAGCAGTACTTC.

This clonotype was detected a few times. An end of the junction does not agree with germline; a read error may underlie this. V and J are TRBV7-3 and TRBJ1-4; D is perhaps TRBD1 (5 bases). This CDR3 region has 15 residues. In germline, CDR1 is SGHTA, CDR2 FQGTGA. The CDR3 region is CASSRSGDLGENLFF. As DNA, the CDR3 is TGTGCCAGCAGCCGATCCGGGGACCTGGGGGAAAACCTGTTTTTT. Looking up the rest from reference TRBV7-3 and TRBJ1-4 gives the full variable domain: GAGVSQTPSNKVTEKGKYVELRCDPISGHTALYWYRQSLGQGPEFLIYFQGTGAADDSGLPNDRFFAVRPEGSVSTLKIQRTERGDSAVYLCASSRSGDLGENLFFGSGTQLSVL.

This clonotype was detected many times. The genes are TRBV20-1 and TRBJ2-3; the match to TRBD2 covers 7 bases. This CDR3 contains 15 residues. V lost 5 bases and J lost 4; bases outside the gene matches: 12. Germline CDR1 DFQATT, CDR2 SNEGSKA (reference sequence). The CDR3 DNA reads TGCAGTGCTTCGTTAGGCGGGAGCTTGGCAGATACGCAGTATTTT. Translated, it gives CSASLGGSLADTQYF.

This clonotype has ten or more counts. The V call is TRBV11-2, the J call TRBJ2-7, with 10 nucleotides matching TRBD2. V lost 6 bases, J lost 0 bases, and 5 bases stayed unmatched. The germline gives CDR1 SGHAT, CDR2 FQNNGV. CDR3 length: 15 residues. The CDR3 coding sequence is TGTGCCAGCAGTCCCGGGACTAGCGACTCCTACGAGCAGTACTTC. As protein: CASSPGTSDSYEQYF.

This clonotype was detected only a few times. V gene TRBV28 combines with J gene TRBJ1-4; D possibly corresponds to TRBD1 (5 bases). With 5 bases removed from V and 2 bases from J, the gap between germline ends came to 12 bases. The length of the CDR3 is 15 residues. Germline-derived CDR1 and CDR2 are MDHEN and SYDVKM. The CDR3 region is CASSGQGFTNEKLFF. Here the CDR3 DNA reads TGTGCCAGCAGTGGTCAGGGTTTCACTAATGAAAAACTGTTTTTT. Combining the CDR3 with reference TRBV28 and TRBJ1-4 gives the whole variable domain DVKVTQSSRYLVKRTGEKVFLECVQDMDHENMFWYRQDPGLGLRLIYFSYDVKMKEKGDIPEGYSVSREKKERFSLILESASTNQTSMYLCASSGQGFTNEKLFFGSGTQLSVL.

V and J are TRBV14 and TRBJ2-1; D might be TRBD1 (6 bases). Germline assignment: CDR1 SGHDN and CDR2 FVKESK. The CDR3 consists of 18 residues. Trimming took off 3 bases at V and 8 bases at J, with 26 bases between the two ends. CDR3 amino acids: CASSHGWIRGGLLHEQFF. CDR3 DNA: TGTGCCAGCAGCCACGGCTGGATTAGAGGGGGTCTGTTACATGAGCAGTTCTTC. The full variable domain, its missing parts supplied by reference TRBV14 and TRBJ2-1, is EAGVTQFPSHSVIEKGQTVTLRCDPISGHDNLYWYRRVMGKEIKFLLHFVKESKQDESGMPNNRFLAERTGGTYSTLKVQPAELEDSGVYFCASSHGWIRGGLLHEQFFGPGTRLTVL.

This clonotype was seen many times. The rearrangement uses TRBV24-1 and TRBJ1-5; unclear D gene. Germline CDR1 is KGHDR and CDR2 is SFDVKD. Trimming stripped 7 bases from V and 1 base from J, with 4 bases between. This CDR3 has 12 residues. CDR3: CATRRSNQPQHF. The CDR3 DNA sequence: TGTGCCACCAGACGGAGCAATCAGCCCCAGCATTTT.

This clonotype was recorded many times. The chain joins TRBV18 to TRBJ1-4, with a possible D match to TRBD1 (5 bases). Between the trimmed V and J ends, which lost 6 bases and 5 bases, there was a span of 10 bases. Germline CDR1 KGHSH, CDR2 LQKENI. This CDR3 region has 13 residues. The CDR3 bases are TGTGCCAGCTCCCCCGGACAAAATGAAAAACTGTTTTTT. Translated, it gives CASSPGQNEKLFF.

This clonotype showed up just a few times. This chain joins TRBV5-1 and TRBJ2-3, with a tentative D call TRBD1 (6 bases). The CDR3 is 13 amino acids. Germline CDR1 SGHRS, CDR2 YFSETQ. V dropped 4 bases and J dropped 4 bases, with 10 bases sitting between them. The CDR3 DNA is TGCGCCAGCAGCACCAGGGGTGCAGATACGCAGTATTTT. Translation gives CASSTRGADTQYF.

In its sample, this clonotype was seen a few times. A read error may explain this, as a much larger clone is one base away. The CDR3 ends on some other residue instead of the conserved phenylalanine or tryptophan, so this is likely a read error. This chain connects TRBV7-9 to TRBJ2-7, with 7 bases lining up with TRBD2. Per the germline V gene, CDR1 is SEHNR and CDR2 is FQNEAQ (reference sequence). The CDR3 has 15 residues. V shed 8 bases and J 5 bases; nucleotides not matched to a gene: 15. This CDR3 reads CASGSGREGRHEQYL. The CDR3 DNA is TGTGCCAGCGGATCTGGGAGGGAGGGCCGACACGAGCAGTACCTC.

In the case of this clonotype: A much larger clone is a single base away; this may be a read error. As the CDR3 is not closed by the conserved phenylalanine or tryptophan, this likely results from a read error. V is TRBV28 and J is TRBJ2-5; TRBD1 might be the D (5 bases). Between the trimmed V and J ends, which lost 1 base and 5 bases, there was a span of 11 bases. Germline CDR1 reads MDHEN; CDR2 reads SYDVKM. CDR3 length: 14 residues. In DNA, the CDR3 is TGTGCCAGCAGTTTATCTGAGTCAGGGGAGACCCAGTACCTC. Encoded protein: CASSLSESGETQYL.

This clonotype was detected ten times or more. The chain carries TRBV7-9 and TRBJ2-7; D is perhaps TRBD2 (6 bases). CDR3 length: 18 amino acids. Germline CDR1 is SEHNR and CDR2 is FQNEAQ (reference sequence). V lost 1 base, J lost 3 bases, and 22 bases lay in between. The CDR3 DNA reads as TGTGCCAGCAGCTTAGTTAGCGGACCCCTTGGTGACGTCTACGAGCAGTACTTC. Translating it yields CASSLVSGPLGDVYEQYF.

This clonotype was observed at least ten times. The chain joins TRBV30 to TRBJ1-1; possible D gene TRBD1, 5 bases. The germline V gene encodes CDR1 GTSNPN and CDR2 SVGIG (reference sequence). Deletions cut 3 bases from V and 11 bases from J, with 19 bases between. The CDR3 length is 13 residues. CDR3 nucleotides: TGTGCCTGGAGACACCCGGGACTACGGGTGGCTTTCTTT. It yields the protein CAWRHPGLRVAFF. The complete variable domain, with remaining parts taken from reference TRBV30 and TRBJ1-1, reads SQTIHQWPATLVQPVGSPLSLECTVEGTSNPNLYWYRQAAGRGLQLLFYSVGIGQISSEVPQNLSASRPQDRQFILSSKKLLLSDSGFYLCAWRHPGLRVAFFGQGTRLTVV.

The chain has TRBV29-1 and TRBJ2-7; 9 nucleotides match TRBD1. The CDR3 is 15 residues long. Germline V gives CDR1 SQVTM, CDR2 ANQGSEA. Trimming at V came to 1 base and at J to 2 bases, leaving 6 bases not matched to a gene. The CDR3 reads CSVEAPGTGTYEQYF. The CDR3 nucleotides read TGCAGCGTTGAAGCACCCGGGACAGGGACCTACGAGCAGTACTTC.

This clonotype was observed at least ten times. The chain links TRBV20-1 to TRBJ1-1, with D perhaps TRBD1 (5 bases). From germline, CDR1 is DFQATT and CDR2 SNEGSKA (reference sequence). The CDR3 is made up of 15 amino acids. V was cut by 6 bases and J by 3 bases, with 20 bases left in between. CDR3 protein: CSAEAVGAWDTEAFF. The CDR3 nucleotides read TGCAGTGCGGAGGCCGTAGGGGCTTGGGACACTGAAGCTTTCTTT.

The V gene is TRBV4-1, the J gene TRBJ1-5; possibly TRBD1 for D (5 bases). The CDR3 spans 15 residues. The germline gives CDR1 MGHRA, CDR2 YSYEKL. Trimming took 3 bases from V and 6 from J, leaving 15 bases between them. CDR3 nucleotide sequence: TGCGCCAGCAGCCACGGCGGGGGAGGAGGTCAGCCCCAGCATTTT. Translated, it gives CASSHGGGGGQPQHF.